This T cell receptor (beta chain) derives from a study of radiotherapy plus CTLA-4 blockade in lung cancer. Study at large: Of all patients, about 17% responded objectively and 31% showed disease control. Broader study findings: The study found tumor-derived TCR clones expanded in blood after radiotherapy plus ipilimumab. Interferon-beta, together with early blood T cell clone dynamics, reportedly best predicted response.

Comment on this clone: The antigen remains unidentified.

Sequencing used immunoSEQ multiplex PCR; TCRdb keeps in-frame clones, though not all of them. The sample records 95,000 to 150,000 clones, 90% being singletons. Per germline, CDR1 KGHSH and CDR2 LQKENI. This CDR3 spans 15 amino acids. The ends were cut back, 2 bases at V and 1 base at J, with 8 bases in the middle. Treatment of patients with chemo-refractory metastatic non-small-cell lung cancer consisted of focal radiation plus CTLA-4 blockade with ipilimumab. The TCR comes from a human donor with non-small cell lung cancer that progressed on radiotherapy plus ipilimumab. The specimen comprised peripheral blood, sampled from a patient treated with radiotherapy plus ipilimumab. The chain combines TRBV18 with TRBJ2-2, with D perhaps TRBD1 (5 bases). The CDR3 here is CASSPGAQNTGELFF. The CDR3 bases are TGTGCCAGCTCACCAGGGGCCCAGAACACCGGGGAGCTGTTTTTT.